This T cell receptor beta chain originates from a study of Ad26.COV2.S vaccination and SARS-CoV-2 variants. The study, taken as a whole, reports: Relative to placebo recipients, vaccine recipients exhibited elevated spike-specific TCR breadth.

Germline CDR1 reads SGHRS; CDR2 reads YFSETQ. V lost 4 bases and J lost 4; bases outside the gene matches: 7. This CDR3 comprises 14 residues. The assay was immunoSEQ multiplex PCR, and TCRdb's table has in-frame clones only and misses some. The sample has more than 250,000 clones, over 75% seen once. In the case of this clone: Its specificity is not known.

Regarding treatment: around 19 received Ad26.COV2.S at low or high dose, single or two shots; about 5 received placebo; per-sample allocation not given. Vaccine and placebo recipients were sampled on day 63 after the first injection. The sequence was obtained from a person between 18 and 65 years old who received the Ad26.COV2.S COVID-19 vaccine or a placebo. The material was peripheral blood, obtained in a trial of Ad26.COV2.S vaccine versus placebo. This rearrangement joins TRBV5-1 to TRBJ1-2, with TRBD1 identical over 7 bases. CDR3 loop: CASSEHRQGYGYTF. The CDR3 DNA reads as TGCGCCAGCAGCGAACACCGACAGGGCTATGGCTACACCTTC.